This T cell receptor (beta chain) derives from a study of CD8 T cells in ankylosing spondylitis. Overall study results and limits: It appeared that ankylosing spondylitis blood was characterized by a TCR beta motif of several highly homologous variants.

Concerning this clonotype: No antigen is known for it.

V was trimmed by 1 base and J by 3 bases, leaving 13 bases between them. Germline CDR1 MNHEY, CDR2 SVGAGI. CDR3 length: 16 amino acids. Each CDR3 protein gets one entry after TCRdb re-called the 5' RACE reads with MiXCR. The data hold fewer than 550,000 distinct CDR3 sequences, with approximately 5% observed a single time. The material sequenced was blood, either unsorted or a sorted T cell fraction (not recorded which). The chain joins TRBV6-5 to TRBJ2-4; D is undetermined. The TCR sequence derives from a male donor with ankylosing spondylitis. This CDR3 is CASSYYGSEGKNIQYF. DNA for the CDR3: TGTGCCAGCAGTTACTATGGATCAGAAGGCAAAAACATTCAGTACTTC.